This passage covers 5 T cell receptor beta chains from one sample sequenced in a study of blood T cell repertoires in COVID-19. Data came from immunoSEQ multiplex PCR; TCRdb stores just in-frame clones and leaves some out. The table lists 190,000 or so clones, roughly 88% of them singletons. Sequencing was done on a sample of peripheral blood. Every receptor here comes from an elderly woman with acute or convalescent COVID-19.

V is TRBV19 and J is TRBJ2-7, with 10 nucleotides matching TRBD1. The germline CDR1 and CDR2 sequences are LNHDA and SQIVND (reference sequence). V lost 4 bases to trimming and J lost 6 bases; unmatched junction nucleotides: 9. The CDR3 spans 15 residues. The CDR3 DNA follows: TGTGCCAGTAGTAGTAATAGGGGACAGGGGTTCGAGCAGTACTTC. This gives the protein CASSSNRGQGFEQYF.

Written as DNA, the CDR3 is TGTGCCAGCAGCTTGGGTCCGGGCTACGAGCAGTACTTC. Its protein is CASSLGPGYEQYF. The V gene is TRBV5-6, the J gene TRBJ2-7; D gene unclear. Germline CDR1 and CDR2: SGHDT and YYEEEE. V was clipped by 0 bases and J by 3 bases, with 7 bases between them. This CDR3 region has 13 residues.

The genes are TRBV27 and TRBJ1-6, with 10 bases identical to TRBD1. The CDR3 sequence is 17 residues long. The V and J ends lost 5 bases and 0 bases, in that order; junction bases with no gene match: 4. The V gene's germline CDR1 is MNHEY and CDR2 SMNVEV (reference sequence). The CDR3 protein is CASSPTGGASYNSPLHF. The CDR3 DNA follows: TGTGCCAGCAGTCCGACAGGGGGCGCCTCCTATAATTCACCCCTCCACTTT.

This chain joins TRBV5-4 and TRBJ1-5; the match to TRBD1 covers 7 bases. With V trimmed by 2 bases and J by 1 base, 0 bases remained unmatched. Germline values: CDR1 SGHNT, CDR2 YYREEE (reference sequence). The CDR3 sequence is 14 residues long. This chain's CDR3 is CASSLQGSNQPQHF. Here the CDR3 DNA reads TGTGCCAGCAGCTTACAGGGGAGCAATCAGCCCCAGCATTTT. Combining the CDR3 with reference TRBV5-4 and TRBJ1-5 gives the whole variable domain ETGVTQSPTHLIKTRGQQVTLRCSSQSGHNTVSWYQQALGQGPQFIFQYYREEENGRGNFPPRFSGLQFPNYSSELNVNALELDDSALYLCASSLQGSNQPQHFGDGTRLSIL.

The chain couples TRBV28 to TRBJ1-2, with 7 bases that match TRBD1. Germline V gives CDR1 MDHEN, CDR2 SYDVKM. The CDR3 extends over 16 amino acids. With 1 base clipped from V and 4 bases from J, the junction kept 9 bases outside the gene matches. Written as DNA, the CDR3 is TGTGCCAGCAGTTTATCGGGCCAGACAGGGTCCTATGGCTACACCTTC. It translates to CASSLSGQTGSYGYTF.